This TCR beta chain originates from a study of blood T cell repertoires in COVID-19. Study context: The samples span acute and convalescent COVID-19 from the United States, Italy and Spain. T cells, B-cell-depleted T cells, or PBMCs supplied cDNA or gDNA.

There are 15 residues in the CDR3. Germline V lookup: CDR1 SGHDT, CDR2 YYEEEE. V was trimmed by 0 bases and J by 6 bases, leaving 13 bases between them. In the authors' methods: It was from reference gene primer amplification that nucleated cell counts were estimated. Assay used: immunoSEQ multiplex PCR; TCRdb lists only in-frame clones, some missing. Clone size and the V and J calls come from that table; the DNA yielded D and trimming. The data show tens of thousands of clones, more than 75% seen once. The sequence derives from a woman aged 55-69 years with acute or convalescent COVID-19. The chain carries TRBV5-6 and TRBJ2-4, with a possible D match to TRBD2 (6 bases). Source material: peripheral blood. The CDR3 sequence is CASSLVTGGVNIQYF. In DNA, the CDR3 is TGTGCCAGCAGCTTGGTCACGGGCGGGGTAAACATTCAGTACTTC.